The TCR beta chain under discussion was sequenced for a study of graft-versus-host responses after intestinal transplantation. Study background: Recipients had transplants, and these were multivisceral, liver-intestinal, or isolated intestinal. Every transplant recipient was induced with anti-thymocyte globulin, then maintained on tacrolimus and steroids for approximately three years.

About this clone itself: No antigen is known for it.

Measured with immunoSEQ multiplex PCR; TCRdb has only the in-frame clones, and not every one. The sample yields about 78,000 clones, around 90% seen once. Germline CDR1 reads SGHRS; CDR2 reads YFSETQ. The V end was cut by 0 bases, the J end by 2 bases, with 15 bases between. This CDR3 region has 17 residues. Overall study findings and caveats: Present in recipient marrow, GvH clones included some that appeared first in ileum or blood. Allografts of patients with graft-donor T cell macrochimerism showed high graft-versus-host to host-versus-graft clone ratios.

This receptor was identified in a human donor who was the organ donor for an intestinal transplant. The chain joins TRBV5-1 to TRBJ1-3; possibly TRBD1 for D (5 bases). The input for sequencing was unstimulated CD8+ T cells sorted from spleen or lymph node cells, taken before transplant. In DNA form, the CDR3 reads TGCGCCAGCAGCTTGGCTCTAGGAGGGGAGGCTGGAAACACCATATATTTT. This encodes CASSLALGGEAGNTIYF.